Below are 16 T cell receptor beta chains sequenced from a single sample in a study of long-term antiretroviral therapy in people with HIV. The libraries were made with immunoSEQ v3.0 at survey level. The data were produced by immunoSEQ multiplex PCR, yet TCRdb's version contains in-frame clones alone and is incomplete. The repertoire holds approximately 25,000 clones, with roughly 82% as singletons. The starting material was unsorted PBMCs, obtained 3 years after starting antiretroviral therapy. The source is a man in his fifties or sixties with HIV.

The V and J genes are TRBV5-1 and TRBJ1-5, with D unclear. Deletions cut 4 bases from V and 0 bases from J, with 14 bases between. The CDR3 has 16 amino acids. Germline V CDR1 and CDR2: SGHRS, YFSETQ. CDR3 loop: CASSPEGKNSNQPQHF. The DNA of the CDR3 is TGCGCCAGCAGCCCCGAGGGCAAAAATAGCAATCAGCCCCAGCATTTT.

The chain is built from TRBV4-3 and TRBJ2-2; 8 bases line up with TRBD2. Germline-derived CDR1 and CDR2 are LGHNA and YSLEER. The CDR3 sequence is 17 residues long. V shed 4 bases, J shed 1 base, and the junction held 8 bases outside the gene matches. The CDR3, as DNA: TGCGCCAGCAGCCTCTCCCCAGCGGGAGAGAACACCGGGGAGCTGTTTTTT. Residues: CASSLSPAGENTGELFF.

The CDR3 reads CAWSVREQGAGYTF. CDR3 bases: TGTGCCTGGAGTGTACGGGAGCAGGGAGCTGGCTACACCTTC. The gene calls are TRBV30 and TRBJ1-2; maybe TRBD1 (5 bases). The CDR3 length is 14 residues. Per the germline V gene, CDR1 is GTSNPN and CDR2 is SVGIG (reference sequence). Trimming stripped 0 bases from V and 7 bases from J, with 15 bases between. Full variable domain (rest looked up from reference TRBV30 and TRBJ1-2): SQTIHQWPATLVQPVGSPLSLECTVEGTSNPNLYWYRQAAGRGLQLLFYSVGIGQISSEVPQNLSASRPQDRQFILSSKKLLLSDSGFYLCAWSVREQGAGYTFGSGTRLTVV.

This chain uses TRBV27 with TRBJ1-2, with D unclear. Germline lookup yields CDR1 MNHEY and CDR2 SMNVEV (reference sequence). V lost 1 base and J lost 2, with 8 bases in between. The CDR3 loop spans 14 amino acids. CDR3 sequence (DNA): TGTGCCAGCAGTTTATTGCCAGGAAACTATGGCTACACCTTC. Its protein is CASSLLPGNYGYTF.

The rearrangement links TRBV28 to TRBJ1-1; the D is unclear. Germline loops: CDR1 MDHEN, CDR2 SYDVKM. The CDR3 length is 14 residues. Trimming removed 5 bases at V and 3 bases at J, with 13 bases between. Here the CDR3 DNA reads TGTGCCAGCAGTCCATCACGTAGCTACACTGAAGCTTTCTTT. Protein product: CASSPSRSYTEAFF.

The gene calls are TRBV19 and TRBJ2-7; 7 bases map to TRBD1. The length of the CDR3 is 17 residues. Trimming took 6 bases from V and 1 from J; bases not matched to a gene: 15. The germline gives CDR1 LNHDA, CDR2 SQIVND (reference sequence). The CDR3 is CASSNKGTGTASYEQYF. The CDR3 nucleotides are TGTGCCAGTAGCAATAAAGGGACCGGGACAGCGTCCTACGAGCAGTACTTC.

The V gene is TRBV28, the J gene TRBJ1-2; D not certain. Germline lookup yields CDR1 MDHEN and CDR2 SYDVKM. CDR3 length: 13 amino acids. V lost 7 bases and J 4 bases, leaving 13 bases between the germline ends. The CDR3 nucleotides read TGTGCCAGCATTTCCGGGCGTACCTATGGCTACACCTTC. Residues: CASISGRTYGYTF.

J is TRBJ1-2 and V is TRBV5-6; perhaps TRBD1 as D (5 bases). CDR1 and CDR2 (germline): SGHDT, YYEEEE. The CDR3 covers 14 residues. V lost 2 bases and J lost 2, with 10 bases in between. CDR3 loop: CASSFGRGNYGYTF. The DNA of the CDR3 is TGTGCCAGCAGCTTCGGGCGGGGGAACTATGGCTACACCTTC.

The chain combines TRBV7-8 with TRBJ2-7, with 8 positions matching TRBD2. With V trimmed by 7 bases and J by 4 bases, 27 bases remained unmatched. The germline V gene has CDR1 SGHVS and CDR2 FQNEAQ. This CDR3 comprises 20 residues. The CDR3 DNA reads as TGTGCCAGCACCCCCCGGGGCAGTATTCGATTGCGGGAGGCCGGGTACGAGCAGTACTTC. It encodes CASTPRGSIRLREAGYEQYF. The whole variable domain, remainder taken from reference TRBV7-8 and TRBJ2-7, is GAGVSQSPRYKVAKRGQDVALRCDPISGHVSLFWYQQALGQGPEFLTYFQNEAQLDKSGLPSDRFFAERPEGSVSTLKIQRTQQEDSAVYLCASTPRGSIRLREAGYEQYFGPGTRLTVT.

The CDR3: CASVGAGGDTEAFF. The CDR3 coding sequence is TGTGCCAGCGTTGGGGCGGGGGGGGACACTGAAGCTTTCTTT. The chain employs TRBV2 and TRBJ1-1; weak D call: TRBD1 (5 bases). The CDR3 loop spans 14 amino acids. The V gene's germline CDR1 is SNHLY and CDR2 FYNNEI. Trimming took off 8 bases at V and 3 bases at J, with 16 bases between the two ends.

The chain recombines TRBV9 with TRBJ2-7; the match to TRBD2 covers 8 bases. The CDR3 is 16 residues long. V shed 3 bases and J 0 bases; nucleotides not matched to a gene: 8. The germline gives CDR1 SGDLS, CDR2 YYNGEE. The CDR3 is CASSAQAGVRSYEQYF. Here the CDR3 DNA reads TGTGCCAGCAGCGCACAAGCGGGAGTGCGCTCCTACGAGCAGTACTTC.

The CDR3 loop is CASSSSDSIRLREQYF. CDR3 nucleotides: TGTGCCAGCAGTTCTTCCGACAGTATTCGACTACGGGAGCAGTACTTC. V usage is TRBV28 and J usage is TRBJ2-7, with D tentatively TRBD1 or TRBD2 (5 bases each). Per germline, CDR1 MDHEN and CDR2 SYDVKM. The CDR3 length is 16 residues. The V end was cut by 4 bases, the J end by 7 bases, with 23 bases between.

The chain recombines TRBV7-9 with TRBJ2-3; D uncertain. The CDR3 has 12 residues. CDR1 is SEHNR and CDR2 is FQNEAQ in the germline V gene (reference sequence). V was clipped by 2 bases and J by 5 bases, with 5 bases between them. CDR3 bases: TGTGCCAGCAGCTTAAAGGGAGATACGCAGTATTTT. Its translation: CASSLKGDTQYF.

V and J are TRBV4-1 and TRBJ1-2; D might be TRBD1 (5 bases). CDR3 size: 16 residues. Trimming took 0 bases from V and 4 from J, leaving 15 bases between them. The germline CDR1 and CDR2 sequences are MGHRA and YSYEKL. The CDR3 protein is CASSQDSRGVGYGYTF. CDR3 DNA sequence: TGCGCCAGCAGCCAAGATAGTAGGGGTGTGGGCTATGGCTACACCTTC.

This clone was recorded a few times. The chain has TRBV18 and TRBJ1-5, with TRBD1 as a possible D gene (5 bases). The germline V and J ends were trimmed by 5 bases and 5 bases, with 16 bases remaining between them. Germline CDR1 is KGHSH and CDR2 is LQKENI. The CDR3 spans 15 residues. The CDR3 sequence: CASSNLGGFDQPQHF. The CDR3 DNA follows: TGTGCCAGCTCAAACCTTGGGGGGTTCGATCAGCCCCAGCATTTT.

V is TRBV6-6 and J is TRBJ1-2, with D unclear. CDR1 is MNHNY and CDR2 is SVGAGI in the germline V gene (reference sequence). Trimming cost V 6 bases and J 8 bases, with 10 bases left between them. This CDR3 spans 11 amino acids. CDR3 nucleotide sequence: TGTGCCAGCAGCCTTCCCGAGGGCTACACCTTC. Its translation: CASSLPEGYTF.